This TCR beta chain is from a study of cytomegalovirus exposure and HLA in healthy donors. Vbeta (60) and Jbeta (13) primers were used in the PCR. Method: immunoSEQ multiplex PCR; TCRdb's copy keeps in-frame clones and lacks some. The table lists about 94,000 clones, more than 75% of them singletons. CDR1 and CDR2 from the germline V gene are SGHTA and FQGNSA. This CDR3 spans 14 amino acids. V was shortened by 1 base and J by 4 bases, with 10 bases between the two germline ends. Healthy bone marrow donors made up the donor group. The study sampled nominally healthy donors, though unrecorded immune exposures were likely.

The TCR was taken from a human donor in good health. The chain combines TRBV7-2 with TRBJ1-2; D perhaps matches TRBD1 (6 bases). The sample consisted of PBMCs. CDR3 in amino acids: CASSLVQGPYGYTF. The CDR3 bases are TGTGCCAGCAGCTTAGTACAGGGCCCCTATGGCTACACCTTC.